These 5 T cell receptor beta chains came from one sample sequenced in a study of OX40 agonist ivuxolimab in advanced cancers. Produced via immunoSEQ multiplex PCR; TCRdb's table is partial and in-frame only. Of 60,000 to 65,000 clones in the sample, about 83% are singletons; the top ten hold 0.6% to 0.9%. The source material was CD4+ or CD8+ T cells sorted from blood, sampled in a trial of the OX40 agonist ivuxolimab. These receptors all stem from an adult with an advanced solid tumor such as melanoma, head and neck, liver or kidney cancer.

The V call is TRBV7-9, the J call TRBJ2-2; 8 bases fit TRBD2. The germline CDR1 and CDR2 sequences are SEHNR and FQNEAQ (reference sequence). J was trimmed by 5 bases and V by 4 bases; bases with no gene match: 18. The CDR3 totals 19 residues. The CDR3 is CASSSRGAGASRGTGELFF. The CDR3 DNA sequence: TGTGCCAGCAGCTCTAGGGGAGCGGGGGCCTCTAGAGGGACCGGGGAGCTGTTTTTT.

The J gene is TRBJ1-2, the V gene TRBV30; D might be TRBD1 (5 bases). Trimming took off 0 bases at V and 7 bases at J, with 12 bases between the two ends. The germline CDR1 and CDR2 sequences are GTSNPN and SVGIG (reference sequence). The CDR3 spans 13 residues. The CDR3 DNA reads TGTGCCTGGAGTGTAGGCCAGGGAGTTGGCTACACCTTC. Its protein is CAWSVGQGVGYTF.

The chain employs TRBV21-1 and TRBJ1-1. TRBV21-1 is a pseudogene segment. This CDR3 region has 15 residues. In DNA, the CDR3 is TGTGCCAGCAGCACCACATCCCCGCGAAACACTGAAGCTTTCTTT. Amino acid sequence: CASSTTSPRNTEAFF.

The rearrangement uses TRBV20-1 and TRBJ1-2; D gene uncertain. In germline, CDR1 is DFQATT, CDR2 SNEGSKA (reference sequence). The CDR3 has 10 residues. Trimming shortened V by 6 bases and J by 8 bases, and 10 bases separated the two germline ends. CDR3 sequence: CSASLLGYTF. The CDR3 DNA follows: TGCAGTGCCTCTTTGTTAGGCTACACCTTC.

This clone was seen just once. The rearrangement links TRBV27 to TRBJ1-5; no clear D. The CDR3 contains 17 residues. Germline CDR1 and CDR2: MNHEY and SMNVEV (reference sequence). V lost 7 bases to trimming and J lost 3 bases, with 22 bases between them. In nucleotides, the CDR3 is TGTGCCAGCAAAATGAGAGCGGTGGCGCAGATCAATCAGCCCCAGCATTTT. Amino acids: CASKMRAVAQINQPQHF.